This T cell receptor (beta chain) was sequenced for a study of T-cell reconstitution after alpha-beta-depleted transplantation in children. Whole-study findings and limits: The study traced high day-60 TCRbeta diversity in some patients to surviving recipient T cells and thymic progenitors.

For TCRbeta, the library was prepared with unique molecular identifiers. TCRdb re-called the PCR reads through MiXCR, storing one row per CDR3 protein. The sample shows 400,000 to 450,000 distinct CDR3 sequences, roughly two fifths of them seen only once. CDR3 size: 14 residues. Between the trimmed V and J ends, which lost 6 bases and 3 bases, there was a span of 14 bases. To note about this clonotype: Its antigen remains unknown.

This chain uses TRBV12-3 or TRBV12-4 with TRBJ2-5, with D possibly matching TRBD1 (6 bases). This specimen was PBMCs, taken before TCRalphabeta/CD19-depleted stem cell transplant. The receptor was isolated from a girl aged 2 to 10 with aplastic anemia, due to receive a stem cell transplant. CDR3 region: CASRQNRAEETQYF. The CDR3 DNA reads TGTGCCAGCAGACAAAACAGGGCGGAAGAGACCCAGTACTTC.